This entry lists 20 T cell receptor beta chains sequenced from one sample in a study of metastatic and nonmetastatic thyroid tumors. No treatment of any kind had been given to any patient before thyroid surgery. MiXCR was used by TCRdb to re-call the PCR reads. Among approximately 14,000 clones, roughly a third were seen once, and the ten largest hold about 10%. The sequenced sample was tumor tissue. All receptors derive from a male donor with papillary thyroid cancer or a benign thyroid nodule (not recorded which). Some clones in this sample may be carry-over from other donors' samples.

This clone counts as medium-sized. The chain has TRBV7-2 and TRBJ2-6, with D unresolved. The CDR3 sequence is 17 residues long. Trimming left V 2 bases short and J 0 bases short, with 11 bases between. Germline CDR1 and CDR2: SGHTA and FQGNSA. CDR3 nucleotides: TGTGCCAGCAGCTTACGCCTGCTGAACTCTGGGGCCAACGTCCTGACTTTC. Residues: CASSLRLLNSGANVLTF.

The CDR3 sequence is CASSLARVTEAFF. The CDR3 DNA follows: TGTGCCAGCAGTTTGGCCCGAGTAACTGAAGCTTTCTTT. This chain links TRBV6-5 with TRBJ1-1; D is unclear. CDR1 is MNHEY, CDR2 SVGAGI, per germline. The CDR3 consists of 13 residues. With 4 bases removed from V and 5 bases from J, the gap between germline ends came to 11 bases.

A remark on this clone: At one of its ends the junction is not consistent with the germline gene, which may arise from a read error. This sample also contains other DNA sequences that code for the same CDR3. The chain links TRBV5-1 to TRBJ2-3; TRBD2 matches at 10 bases. CDR1 and CDR2 from the germline V gene are SGHRS and YFSETQ. This CDR3 spans 16 amino acids. The DNA for the CDR3 is TGTGCCAGCAGCTTGGCTAGCGGGAGTGGTGCAGATACGCAGTATTTT. This encodes CASSLASGSGADTQYF. Filled out from reference TRBV5-1 and TRBJ2-3, the complete variable domain reads KAGVTQTPRYLIKTRGQQVTLSCSPISGHRSVSWYQQTPGQGLQFLFEYFSETQRNKGNFPGRFSGRQFSNSRSEMNVSTLELGDSALYLCASSLASGSGADTQYFGPGTRLTVL.

This clone was detected once. The V gene is TRBV5-1, the J gene TRBJ1-1, with a tentative D call TRBD1 (6 bases). V was cut by 2 bases and J by 8 bases, with 13 bases left in between. This CDR3 has 13 amino acids. From germline, CDR1 is SGHRS and CDR2 YFSETQ. The CDR3 nucleotides read TGCGCCAGCAGCTTTAGGGGTGGACAGGAAGCTTTCTTT. Encoded protein: CASSFRGGQEAFF. The complete variable domain, with remaining parts taken from reference TRBV5-1 and TRBJ1-1, reads KAGVTQTPRYLIKTRGQQVTLSCSPISGHRSVSWYQQTPGQGLQFLFEYFSETQRNKGNFPGRFSGRQFSNSRSEMNVSTLELGDSALYLCASSFRGGQEAFFGQGTRLTVV.

The chain is built from TRBV5-1 and TRBJ2-2, with D possibly TRBD1 on 7 matching bases. Trimming cost V 8 bases and J 4 bases, with 15 bases left between them. The length of the CDR3 is 14 residues. The germline CDR1 and CDR2 sequences are SGHRS and YFSETQ. CDR3 sequence: CASDQGGSTGELFF. The DNA for the CDR3 is TGCGCCAGTGACCAGGGGGGCAGCACCGGGGAGCTGTTTTTT.

This clone was observed many times. This chain joins TRBV6-5 and TRBJ2-7; a possible D gene is TRBD1 (6 bases). Germline-derived CDR1 and CDR2 are MNHEY and SVGAGI. V gave up 2 bases and J gave up 1 base, with 15 bases separating them. There are 16 residues in the CDR3. CDR3 loop: CASSYAFGQKSYEQYF. Here the CDR3 DNA reads TGTGCCAGCAGTTACGCCTTTGGACAGAAATCCTACGAGCAGTACTTC.

This clone has ten or more counts. V and J are TRBV7-3 and TRBJ2-5; maybe TRBD2 (6 bases). There are 14 residues in the CDR3. The germline V and J ends were trimmed by 2 bases and 7 bases, with 14 bases remaining between them. Germline V gene data show CDR1 as SGHTA and CDR2 as FQGTGA. In DNA, the CDR3 is TGTGCCAGCAGCTTAGGGACTTCCATGGGGACCCAGTACTTC. It yields the protein CASSLGTSMGTQYF.

V and J are TRBV11-3 and TRBJ2-5, with 9 bases identical to TRBD2. The junction had 6 bases not matched to a gene; V was cut back by 0 bases and J by 4 bases. CDR3 length equals 16 residues. Germline V lookup: CDR1 SGHNT, CDR2 YENEEA. CDR3 nucleotides: TGTGCCAGCAGCTTAGAAACGGGAGCGGGGGGAGAGACCCAGTACTTC. Amino acids: CASSLETGAGGETQYF.

This clone was detected only a few times. A much larger clone lies a single base off, so this may be a read error. The CDR3: CVSSPGQGLNTEAFF. The CDR3 DNA reads as TGCGTCAGCAGCCCTGGACAGGGGCTGAACACTGAAGCTTTCTTT. This chain uses TRBV5-1 with TRBJ1-1, with TRBD1 matching 9 bases. Germline CDR1 is SGHRS and CDR2 is YFSETQ. This CDR3 has 15 residues.

The V and J genes are TRBV3-1 and TRBJ2-7; a possible D gene is TRBD2 (5 bases). Trimming shortened V by 6 bases and J by 5 bases, and 8 bases separated the two germline ends. The CDR3 is 11 amino acids. Germline-derived CDR1 and CDR2 are LGHDT and YNNKEL (reference sequence). CDR3 coding DNA: TGTGCCAGCAGACTAGTTCACGAGCAGTACTTC. Translated: CASRLVHEQYF.

This clone was seen more than once but under ten times. This may arise from a read error, as a much more abundant clone is one base away. The chain couples TRBV11-1 to TRBJ2-1; D may be TRBD1 or TRBD2 (5 bases each). V was pared by 5 bases and J by 6 bases, with 17 bases between. CDR1 and CDR2 (germline): SGHAT, FQDESV (reference sequence). The CDR3 has 15 residues. CDR3 in amino acids: CASSRAGTPFNEQFF. Here the CDR3 DNA reads TGTGCCAGCAGCCGCGCCGGGACCCCGTTCAATGAGCAGTTCTTC. The full variable domain, in which reference TRBV11-1 and TRBJ2-1 provide the parts outside the CDR3, is EAEVAQSPRYKITEKSQAVAFWCDPISGHATLYWYRQILGQGPELLVQFQDESVVDDSQLPKDRFSAERLKGVDSTLKIQPAELGDSAMYLCASSRAGTPFNEQFFGPGTRLTVL.

V gene TRBV20-1 combines with J gene TRBJ2-7; 12 bases line up with TRBD2. The CDR3 spans 15 residues. J was trimmed by 7 bases and V by 8 bases; bases with no gene match: 15. CDR1 and CDR2 (germline): DFQATT, SNEGSKA (reference sequence). The CDR3 DNA reads as TGCAGTCTCCGGCTAGCGGGGGGGAGTAGGGTAGAGCAGTACTTC. The encoded protein is CSLRLAGGSRVEQYF.

This clone was counted ten times or more. This chain links TRBV12-3 or TRBV12-4 with TRBJ1-1; D uncertain. CDR3 length: 13 residues. The V gene lost 8 bases and the J gene lost 5 bases, with 15 bases spanning the gap. The CDR3 reads CASRGGWWTEAFF. The CDR3 DNA reads TGTGCCAGCCGCGGAGGGTGGTGGACTGAAGCTTTCTTT.

The chain combines TRBV5-1 with TRBJ2-1; D is undetermined. In germline, CDR1 is SGHRS, CDR2 YFSETQ. V was clipped by 3 bases and J by 8 bases, with 6 bases between them. The length of the CDR3 is 11 residues. In DNA, the CDR3 is TGCGCCAGCAGCTCAGGACATGAGCAGTTCTTC. Residues: CASSSGHEQFF.

The chain carries TRBV5-8 and TRBJ1-4; perhaps TRBD1 as D (5 bases). The ends were cut back, 4 bases at V and 5 bases at J, with 15 bases in the middle. This CDR3 contains 15 residues. Germline V gives CDR1 SGHTS, CDR2 YDEGEE. Written as DNA, the CDR3 is TGTGCCAGCAGCCAGGTGGGGACGGTGAATGAAAAACTGTTTTTT. Translating gives CASSQVGTVNEKLFF.

The chain uses TRBV20-1 and TRBJ2-2; 11 nucleotides match TRBD2. The CDR3 runs to 18 residues. Germline CDR1 and CDR2: DFQATT and SNEGSKA (reference sequence). The J segment lost 6 bases and the V segment lost 0 bases, leaving 12 bases of the junction unmatched. For the CDR3, the DNA is TGCAGTGCTAGAGATCCCGCGCTAGCGGGGGGACTCGCCGGGGAGCTGTTTTTT. Translated, it gives CSARDPALAGGLAGELFF.

This clone showed up many times. J is TRBJ2-7 and V is TRBV11-3; a possible D gene is TRBD2 (6 bases). CDR3 length: 14 amino acids. Trimming removed 4 bases from V and 5 bases from J, with 15 bases in between. CDR1 and CDR2 from the germline V gene are SGHNT and YENEEA. CDR3 nucleotides: TGTGCCAGCAGCTCCCCGGGGGTCGCGGACGAGCAGTACTTC. Its translation: CASSSPGVADEQYF.

This clone was counted ten times or more. The chain combines TRBV7-8 with TRBJ2-1; 7 bases are a match to TRBD1. The CDR3 has 13 residues. After removal of 3 bases from V and 5 bases from J, the junction contained 1 base not matched to a gene. Germline-derived CDR1 and CDR2 are SGHVS and FQNEAQ. This CDR3 is CASSLGQNNEQFF. DNA of the CDR3: TGTGCCAGCAGCTTGGGACAGAACAATGAGCAGTTCTTC.

This clone was counted many times. CDR3 in amino acids: CASSLVVAGANEQFF. The CDR3 DNA reads as TGTGCCAGCAGTTTGGTGGTAGCGGGGGCGAATGAGCAGTTCTTC. This chain joins TRBV28 and TRBJ2-1; TRBD2 aligns across 9 bases. This CDR3 comprises 15 residues. V shed 3 bases and J 7 bases; nucleotides not matched to a gene: 7. CDR1 and CDR2 (germline): MDHEN, SYDVKM.

Regarding this clone: This sample also contains other DNA sequences that code for the same CDR3. The chain links TRBV27 to TRBJ2-1, with 8 bases identical to TRBD2. The CDR3 extends over 14 amino acids. CDR1 is MNHEY, CDR2 SMNVEV, per germline (reference sequence). V was pared by 10 bases and J by 5 bases, with 10 bases of the junction left unmatched. The CDR3 reads CATGGTSGNNEQFF. The CDR3 bases are TGTGCCACGGGGGGTACTAGCGGTAACAATGAGCAGTTCTTC.